This T cell receptor (beta chain) was sequenced in a study of T cells in localized non-small cell lung cancer. Some clones are missing from TCRdb's copy, which holds only in-frame ones; the method was immunoSEQ multiplex PCR. The sample records some 50,000 clones, 70% to 90% being singletons. V trimming: 5 bases; J trimming: 7 bases; junction bases outside the gene matches: 9. Germline values: CDR1 SGHNT, CDR2 YYREEE (reference sequence). The CDR3 is made up of 14 amino acids. The sequencing here drew on PBMCs, taken before any cancer treatment. This TCR derives from a female donor with stage II lung adenocarcinoma. The chain is built from TRBV5-4 and TRBJ2-1; 7 nucleotides match TRBD1. This CDR3 reads CASSLRTGENEQFF. The CDR3 nucleotides read TGTGCCAGCAGTCTTAGGACAGGTGAAAATGAGCAGTTCTTC. Full variable domain (remainder filled in from reference TRBV5-4 and TRBJ2-1): ETGVTQSPTHLIKTRGQQVTLRCSSQSGHNTVSWYQQALGQGPQFIFQYYREEENGRGNFPPRFSGLQFPNYSSELNVNALELDDSALYLCASSLRTGENEQFFGPGTRLTVL.